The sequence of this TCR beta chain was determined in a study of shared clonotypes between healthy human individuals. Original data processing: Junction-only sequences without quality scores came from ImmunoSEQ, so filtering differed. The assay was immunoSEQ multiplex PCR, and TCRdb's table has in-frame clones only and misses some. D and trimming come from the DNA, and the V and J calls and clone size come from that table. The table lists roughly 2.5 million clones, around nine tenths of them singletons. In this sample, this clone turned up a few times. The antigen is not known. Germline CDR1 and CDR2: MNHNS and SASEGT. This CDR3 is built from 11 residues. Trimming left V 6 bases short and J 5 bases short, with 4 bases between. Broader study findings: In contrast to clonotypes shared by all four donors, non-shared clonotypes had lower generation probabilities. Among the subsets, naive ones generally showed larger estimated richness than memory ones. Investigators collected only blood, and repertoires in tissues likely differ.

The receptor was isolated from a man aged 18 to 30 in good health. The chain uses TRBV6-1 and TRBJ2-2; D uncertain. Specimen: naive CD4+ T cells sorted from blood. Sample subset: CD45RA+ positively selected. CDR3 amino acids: CASRQTGELFF. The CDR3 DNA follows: TGTGCCAGCAGGCAGACCGGGGAGCTGTTTTTT.